This T cell receptor (beta chain) was sequenced in a study of beta chain features in type 1 diabetes. Expressed TCRB transcripts got sequenced, as all isolated RNA was reverse transcribed. Sequenced by immunoSEQ multiplex PCR; TCRdb stores in-frame clones only, minus some. The profile shows around 160,000 clones, 9% to 10% of them singletons. Study results and caveats: The study found fewer insertions and more deletions at VDJ junctions in type 1 diabetes patients. Shorter TCRB CDR3s, moderately but significantly so, marked every one of the four CD4+ subsets in Type 1 diabetes patients.

V lost 4 bases to trimming and J lost 2 bases, with 9 bases between them. Germline values: CDR1 SGHRS, CDR2 YFSETQ. The CDR3 is made up of 13 amino acids. With regard to this clone: Its antigen is still unknown.

This chain connects TRBV5-1 to TRBJ2-5, with D unclear. The clonotype was recovered from a woman between 25 and 40 years old with type 1 diabetes. Material: central memory CD4+ T cells from blood. CDR3 region: CASSANLQETQYF. Written as DNA, the CDR3 is TGCGCCAGCAGCGCGAACCTTCAAGAGACCCAGTACTTC.